The entry that follows covers one T cell receptor beta chain sequence. The antigen remains undetermined. The CDR3 is 14 residues long. V was clipped by 3 bases and J by 7 bases; unmatched bases: 3. Germline values: CDR1 LNHDA, CDR2 SQIVND (reference sequence). There were TCR beta CDR3 regions amplified from RNA transcripts. The primer set for the first-round RT-PCR of the TCR CDR3 was HTBI. TCRdb ran MiXCR on the multiplex PCR reads and lists one entry per CDR3 protein. The sample carries approximately 600,000 distinct CDR3 sequences, roughly 20% recorded once. This sample is drawn from a study of T cells in Graves' hyperthyroidism and ophthalmopathy. Points from the study as a whole: Clonotypes that were expanded in thyroid above 0.001 mostly appeared in blood too.

Cells are PBMCs isolated from more than 8.5 ml of fresh blood. V usage is TRBV19 and J usage is TRBJ1-6; 7 nucleotides line up with TRBD1. The specimen was blood. The sequence was obtained from a man younger than 40 with Graves' ophthalmopathy. The CDR3 DNA is TGTGCCAGTAGTATCGGGGACAGAAATTCACCCCTCCACTTT. It codes for CASSIGDRNSPLHF.